The following is a T cell receptor beta chain sequence with its context. This entry belongs to a study of cytotoxic CD8 clonotypes in ibrutinib-treated CLL. The method was immunoSEQ multiplex PCR; TCRdb's version includes in-frame clones alone and lacks a portion of them. Of around 300,000 clones in the sample, around four fifths were seen once. This receptor was obtained from a human donor with chronic lymphocytic leukemia. Sequenced here: PBMCs, sampled before ibrutinib treatment.

The CDR3 protein is CASRHRDRVAKNIQYF. DNA for the CDR3: TGTGCCAGCAGACATCGGGACAGGGTAGCCAAAAACATTCAGTACTTC. This sequence joins TRBV9 and TRBJ2-4, with 9 bases fitting TRBD1. CDR3 length: 16 residues. Germline lookup yields CDR1 SGDLS and CDR2 YYNGEE. The J segment lost 0 bases and the V segment lost 5 bases, leaving 6 bases of the junction unmatched.